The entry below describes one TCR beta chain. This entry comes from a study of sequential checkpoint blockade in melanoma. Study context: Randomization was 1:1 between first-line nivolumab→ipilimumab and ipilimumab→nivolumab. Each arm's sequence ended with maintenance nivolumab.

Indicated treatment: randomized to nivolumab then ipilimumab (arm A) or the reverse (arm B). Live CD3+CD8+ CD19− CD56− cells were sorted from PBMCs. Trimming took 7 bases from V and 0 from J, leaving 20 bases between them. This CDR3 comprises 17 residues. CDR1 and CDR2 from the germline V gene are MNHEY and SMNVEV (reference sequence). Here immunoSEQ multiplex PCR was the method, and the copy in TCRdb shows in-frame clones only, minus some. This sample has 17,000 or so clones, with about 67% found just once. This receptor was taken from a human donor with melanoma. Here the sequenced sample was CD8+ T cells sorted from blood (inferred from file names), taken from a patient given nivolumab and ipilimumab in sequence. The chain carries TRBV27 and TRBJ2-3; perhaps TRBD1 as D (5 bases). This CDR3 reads CASKIGQGIVSTDTQYF. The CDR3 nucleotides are TGTGCCAGCAAAATCGGTCAGGGTATAGTTAGCACAGATACGCAGTATTTT.